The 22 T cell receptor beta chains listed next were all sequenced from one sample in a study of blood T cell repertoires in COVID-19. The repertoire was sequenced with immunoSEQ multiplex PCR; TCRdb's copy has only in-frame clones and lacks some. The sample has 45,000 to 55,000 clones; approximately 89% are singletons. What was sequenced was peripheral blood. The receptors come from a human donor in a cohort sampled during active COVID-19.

In DNA, the CDR3 is TGTGCCAGCAGGACAGGGCGGGATCAATCCGGGGAGCTGTTTTTT. Translating gives CASRTGRDQSGELFF. The chain carries TRBV2 and TRBJ2-2, with D possibly matching TRBD1 (7 bases). This CDR3 has 15 amino acids. The V gene lost 6 bases and the J gene lost 6 bases, with 17 bases spanning the gap. Germline CDR1 and CDR2: SNHLY and FYNNEI.

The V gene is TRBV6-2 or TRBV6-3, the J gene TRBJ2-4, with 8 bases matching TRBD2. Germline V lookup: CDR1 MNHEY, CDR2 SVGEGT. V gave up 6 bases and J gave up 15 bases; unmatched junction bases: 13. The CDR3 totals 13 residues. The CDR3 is CASSPSGLAGWYF. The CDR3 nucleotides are TGTGCCAGCAGCCCCTCAGGACTAGCAGGGTGGTACTTC.

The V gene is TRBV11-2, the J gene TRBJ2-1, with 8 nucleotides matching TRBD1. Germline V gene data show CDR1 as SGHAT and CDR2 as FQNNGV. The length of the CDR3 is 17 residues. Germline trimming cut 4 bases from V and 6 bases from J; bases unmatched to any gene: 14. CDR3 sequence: CASSWGRTGYTGNEQFF. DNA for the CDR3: TGTGCCAGCAGCTGGGGGAGGACAGGGTATACCGGCAATGAGCAGTTCTTC.

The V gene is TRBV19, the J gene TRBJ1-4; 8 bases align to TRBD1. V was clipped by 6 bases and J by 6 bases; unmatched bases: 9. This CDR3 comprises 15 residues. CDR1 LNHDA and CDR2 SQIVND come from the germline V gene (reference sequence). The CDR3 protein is CASRRQGASDEKLFF. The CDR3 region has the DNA TGTGCCAGTAGACGTCAGGGGGCTAGCGATGAAAAACTGTTTTTT. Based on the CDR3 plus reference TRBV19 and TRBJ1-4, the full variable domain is DGGITQSPKYLFRKEGQNVTLSCEQNLNHDAMYWYRQDPGQGLRLIYYSQIVNDFQKGDIAEGYSVSREKKESFPLTVTSAQKNPTAFYLCASRRQGASDEKLFFGSGTQLSVL.

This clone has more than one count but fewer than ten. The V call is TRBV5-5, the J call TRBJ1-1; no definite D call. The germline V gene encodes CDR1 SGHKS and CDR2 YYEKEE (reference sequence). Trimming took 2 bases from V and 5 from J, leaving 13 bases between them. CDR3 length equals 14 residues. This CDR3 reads CASSLDTTRTEAFF. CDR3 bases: TGTGCCAGCAGCTTAGACACAACCAGGACTGAAGCTTTCTTT.

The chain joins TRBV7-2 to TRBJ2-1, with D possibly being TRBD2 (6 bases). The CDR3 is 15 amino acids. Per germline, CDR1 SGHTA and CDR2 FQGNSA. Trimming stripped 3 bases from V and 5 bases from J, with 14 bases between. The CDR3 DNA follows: TGTGCCAGCAGCTTTGGCGGGACCGGGGACAATGAGCAGTTCTTC. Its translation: CASSFGGTGDNEQFF.

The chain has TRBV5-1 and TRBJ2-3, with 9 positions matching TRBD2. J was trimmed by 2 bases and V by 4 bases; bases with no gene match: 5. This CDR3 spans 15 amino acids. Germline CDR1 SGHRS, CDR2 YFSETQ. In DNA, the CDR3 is TGCGCCAGCAGCCCGACTAGCGGATCCACAGATACGCAGTATTTT. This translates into CASSPTSGSTDTQYF. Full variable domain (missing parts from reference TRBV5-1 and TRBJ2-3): KAGVTQTPRYLIKTRGQQVTLSCSPISGHRSVSWYQQTPGQGLQFLFEYFSETQRNKGNFPGRFSGRQFSNSRSEMNVSTLELGDSALYLCASSPTSGSTDTQYFGPGTRLTVL.

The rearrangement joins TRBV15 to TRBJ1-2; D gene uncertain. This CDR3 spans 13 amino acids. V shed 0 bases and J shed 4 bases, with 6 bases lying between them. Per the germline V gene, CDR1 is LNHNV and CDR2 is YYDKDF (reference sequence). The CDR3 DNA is TGTGCCACCAGCAGAGATCGGGTCTATGGCTACACCTTC. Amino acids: CATSRDRVYGYTF.

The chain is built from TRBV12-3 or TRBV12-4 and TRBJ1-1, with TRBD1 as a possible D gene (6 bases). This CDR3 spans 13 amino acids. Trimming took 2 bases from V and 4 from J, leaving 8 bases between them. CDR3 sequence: CASSLNRVTEAFF. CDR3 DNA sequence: TGTGCCAGCAGTTTAAACAGGGTCACTGAAGCTTTCTTT.

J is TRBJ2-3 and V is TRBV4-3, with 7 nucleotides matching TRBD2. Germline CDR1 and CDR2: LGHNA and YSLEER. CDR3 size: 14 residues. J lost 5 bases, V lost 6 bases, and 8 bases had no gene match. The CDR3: CASSQHSGGDTQYF. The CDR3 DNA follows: TGCGCCAGCAGTCAACACTCGGGGGGAGATACGCAGTATTTT.

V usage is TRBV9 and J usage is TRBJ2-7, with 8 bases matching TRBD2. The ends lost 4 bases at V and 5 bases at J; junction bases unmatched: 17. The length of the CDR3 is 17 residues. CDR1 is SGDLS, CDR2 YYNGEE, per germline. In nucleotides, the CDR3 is TGTGCCAGCAGCCCCCAAAGGTCAAGCGGGAGAAGTAACGAGCAGTACTTC. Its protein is CASSPQRSSGRSNEQYF.

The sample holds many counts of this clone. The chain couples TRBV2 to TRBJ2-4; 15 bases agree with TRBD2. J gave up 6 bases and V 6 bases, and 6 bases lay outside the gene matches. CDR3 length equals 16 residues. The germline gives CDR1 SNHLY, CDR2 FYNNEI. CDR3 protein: CASRVGLAGGVNIQYF. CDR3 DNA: TGTGCCAGCAGGGTGGGACTAGCGGGGGGAGTAAACATTCAGTACTTC.

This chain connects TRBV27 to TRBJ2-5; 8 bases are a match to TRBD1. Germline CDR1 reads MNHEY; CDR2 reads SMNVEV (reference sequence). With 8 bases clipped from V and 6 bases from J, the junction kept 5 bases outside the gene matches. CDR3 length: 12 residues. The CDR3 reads CASGRQGKTQYF. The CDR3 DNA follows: TGTGCCAGCGGACGACAGGGGAAGACCCAGTACTTC.

The DNA for the CDR3 is TGTGCCAGCAGCTCGAGACAGCCCCAGCATTTT. It is translated as CASSSRQPQHF. The chain links TRBV5-6 to TRBJ1-5; D not certain. The CDR3 covers 11 residues. V lost 3 bases, J lost 7 bases, and 5 bases lay in between. Germline lookup yields CDR1 SGHDT and CDR2 YYEEEE.

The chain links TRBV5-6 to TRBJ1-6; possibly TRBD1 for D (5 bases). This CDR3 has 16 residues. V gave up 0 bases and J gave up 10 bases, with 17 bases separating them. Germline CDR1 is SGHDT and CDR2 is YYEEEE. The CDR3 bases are TGTGCCAGCAGCTTGGAAACAGGCGCATCTTCCTCACCCCTCCACTTT. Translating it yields CASSLETGASSSPLHF.

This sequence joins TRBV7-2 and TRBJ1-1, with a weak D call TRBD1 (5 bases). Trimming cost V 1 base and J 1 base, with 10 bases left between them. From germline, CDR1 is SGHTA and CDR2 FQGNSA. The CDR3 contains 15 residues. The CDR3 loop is CASSLVRVGNTEAFF. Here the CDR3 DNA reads TGTGCCAGCAGCTTAGTCAGGGTAGGGAACACTGAAGCTTTCTTT.

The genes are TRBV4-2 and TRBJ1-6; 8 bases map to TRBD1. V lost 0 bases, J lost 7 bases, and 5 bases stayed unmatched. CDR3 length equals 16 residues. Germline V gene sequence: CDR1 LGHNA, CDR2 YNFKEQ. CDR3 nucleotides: TGTGCCAGCAGCCAAGAGAGGACAGGGAGGAATTCACCCCTCCACTTT. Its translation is CASSQERTGRNSPLHF.

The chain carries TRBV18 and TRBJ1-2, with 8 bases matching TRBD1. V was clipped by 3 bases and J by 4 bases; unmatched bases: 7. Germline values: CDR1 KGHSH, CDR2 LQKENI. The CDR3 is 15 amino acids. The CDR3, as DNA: TGTGCCAGCTCACCCCGGACAGGGCCGGGCTATGGCTACACCTTC. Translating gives CASSPRTGPGYGYTF.

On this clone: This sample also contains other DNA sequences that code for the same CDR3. In DNA, the CDR3 is TGCGCCAGCAGCTTGGGGGGAGGAGAGACCCAGTACTTC. Translation: CASSLGGGETQYF. The chain links TRBV5-1 to TRBJ2-5, with D perhaps TRBD2 (6 bases). The germline V gene has CDR1 SGHRS and CDR2 YFSETQ. The CDR3 has 13 residues. V dropped 0 bases and J dropped 4 bases, with 7 bases sitting between them.

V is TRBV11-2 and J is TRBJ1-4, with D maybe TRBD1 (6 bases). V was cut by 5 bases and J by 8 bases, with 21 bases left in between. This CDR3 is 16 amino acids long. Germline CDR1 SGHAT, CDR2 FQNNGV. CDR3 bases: TGTGCCAGCAGCCCGGGGGGGGCGAGTGTTGGAGAAAAACTGTTTTTT. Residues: CASSPGGASVGEKLFF.

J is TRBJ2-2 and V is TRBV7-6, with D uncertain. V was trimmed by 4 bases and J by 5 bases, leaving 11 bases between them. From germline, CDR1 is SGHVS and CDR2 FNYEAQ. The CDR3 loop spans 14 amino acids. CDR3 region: CASSSPGPTGELFF. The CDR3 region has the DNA TGTGCCAGCAGCTCGCCCGGTCCGACCGGGGAGCTGTTTTTT.

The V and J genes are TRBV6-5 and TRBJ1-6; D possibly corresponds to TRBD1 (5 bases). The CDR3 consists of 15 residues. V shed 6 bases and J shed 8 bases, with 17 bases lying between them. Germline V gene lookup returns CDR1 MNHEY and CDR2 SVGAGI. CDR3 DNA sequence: TGTGCCAGCAGCCAGATACAGGAGCTACATTCACCCCTCCACTTT. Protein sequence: CASSQIQELHSPLHF.